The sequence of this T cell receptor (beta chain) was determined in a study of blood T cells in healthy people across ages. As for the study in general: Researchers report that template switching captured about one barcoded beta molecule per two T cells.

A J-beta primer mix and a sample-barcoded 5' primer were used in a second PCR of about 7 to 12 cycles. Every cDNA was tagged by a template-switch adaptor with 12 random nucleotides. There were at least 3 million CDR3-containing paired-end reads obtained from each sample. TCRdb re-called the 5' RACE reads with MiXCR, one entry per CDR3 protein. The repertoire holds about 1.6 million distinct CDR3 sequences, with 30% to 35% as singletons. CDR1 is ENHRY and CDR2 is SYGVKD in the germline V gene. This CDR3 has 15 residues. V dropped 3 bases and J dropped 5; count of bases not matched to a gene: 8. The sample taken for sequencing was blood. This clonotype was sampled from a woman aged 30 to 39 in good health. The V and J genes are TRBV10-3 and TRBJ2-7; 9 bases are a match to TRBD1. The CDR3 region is CAISEKEGQGHEQYF. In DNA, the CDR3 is TGTGCCATCAGTGAAAAGGAAGGACAGGGGCACGAGCAGTACTTC.